The 22 T cell receptor beta chains below come from one sample, sequenced in a study of blood T cells in healthy people across ages. It was with a sample-barcoded 5' primer and a J-beta primer mix that a second PCR of roughly 7 to 12 cycles was run. One entry per CDR3 protein, called by TCRdb with MiXCR from the 5' RACE reads. Of 1 million or so distinct CDR3 sequences in the sample, over 35% were seen once. Input material: blood. Every receptor here comes from a woman aged 60 to 75 in good health.

The chain couples TRBV2 to TRBJ2-5; D might be TRBD1 (8 bases). The CDR3 loop spans 15 amino acids. In germline, CDR1 is SNHLY, CDR2 FYNNEI. V lost 4 bases to trimming and J lost 4 bases, with 16 bases between them. CDR3 protein: CASSGGQGGGETQYF. The CDR3 DNA reads TGTGCCAGCAGTGGAGGACAGGGAGGGGGAGAGACCCAGTACTTC.

V is TRBV11-2 and J is TRBJ2-7; 8 nucleotides match TRBD1. Trimming cost V 0 bases and J 4 bases; bases outside gene matches: 5. The CDR3 spans 15 residues. CDR1 and CDR2 from the germline V gene are SGHAT and FQNNGV. CDR3 coding DNA: TGTGCCAGCAGCTTAGACGCAGGGGGCCCTTACGAGCAGTACTTC. This gives the protein CASSLDAGGPYEQYF.

The chain has TRBV4-1 and TRBJ2-7, with TRBD2 identical over 14 bases. This CDR3 is built from 18 residues. V shed 2 bases, J shed 4 bases, and the junction held 10 bases outside the gene matches. CDR1 and CDR2 from the germline V gene are MGHRA and YSYEKL. Here the CDR3 reads CASSQQLGTSGSSYEQYF. CDR3 bases: TGCGCCAGCAGCCAACAGTTAGGGACTAGCGGGAGTTCGTACGAGCAGTACTTC.

About this clonotype: This could be a read error, since a much larger clone is one nucleotide away. The chain is built from TRBV20-1 and TRBJ2-3; 7 nucleotides agree with TRBD2. CDR1 and CDR2 (germline): DFQATT, SNEGSKA (reference sequence). The CDR3 contains 12 residues. The CDR3 nucleotides read TGCAATGCGGTACTAGCGAGCTATACGCAGTATTTT. This encodes CNAVLASYTQYF.

In nucleotides, the CDR3 is TGTGCCAGCAGCGGGACATACCCCTACGAGCAGTACTTC. It translates to CASSGTYPYEQYF. The V gene is TRBV5-5, the J gene TRBJ2-7; D might be TRBD1 (6 bases). This CDR3 spans 13 amino acids. The germline gives CDR1 SGHKS, CDR2 YYEKEE (reference sequence). Trimming took 4 bases from V and 2 from J, leaving 10 bases between them. The variable domain in full, completed from reference TRBV5-5 and TRBJ2-7, reads DAGVTQSPTHLIKTRGQQVTLRCSPISGHKSVSWYQQVLGQGPQFIFQYYEKEERGRGNFPDRFSARQFPNYSSELNVNALLLGDSALYLCASSGTYPYEQYFGPGTRLTVT.

This clonotype has a handful of counts. In nucleotides, the CDR3 is TGTGCCAGCAGCGTAGAGGGCAGGGACGATGAGCAGTTCTTC. This gives the protein CASSVEGRDDEQFF. The V call is TRBV9, the J call TRBJ2-1; D possibly uses TRBD1 or TRBD2 (5 bases each). Germline-derived CDR1 and CDR2 are SGDLS and YYNGEE. CDR3 length equals 14 residues. Trimming removed 0 bases from V and 8 bases from J, with 12 bases in between.

In the case of this clonotype: Its ends do not fully match the called genes, so a read error is possible. This chain uses TRBV20-1 with TRBJ2-3; TRBD2 matches at 7 bases. The CDR3 extends over 12 amino acids. Germline V CDR1 and CDR2: DFQATT, SNEGSKA (reference sequence). CDR3 amino acids: CSALAETDTQYF. CDR3 DNA sequence: TGCAGTGCTCTAGCGGAGACAGACACGCAGTATTTT.

The gene calls are TRBV5-5 and TRBJ1-1; unclear D gene. The V and J ends lost 0 bases and 4 bases respectively, with 10 bases between them. CDR3 length: 14 amino acids. Germline CDR1 and CDR2: SGHKS and YYEKEE (reference sequence). In nucleotides, the CDR3 is TGTGCCAGCAGCTTGGGACAAGCGGTCACTGAAGCTTTCTTT. Its protein is CASSLGQAVTEAFF.

The chain links TRBV4-2 to TRBJ1-1; TRBD1 aligns across 8 bases. Germline V gene data show CDR1 as LGHNA and CDR2 as YNFKEQ. This CDR3 is 17 amino acids long. Trimming took 1 base from V and 7 from J; bases not matched to a gene: 14. Written as DNA, the CDR3 is TGTGCCAGCAGCCAAGGGGGTTTTTCCGGACAGGGCATTGAAGCTTTCTTT. It specifies CASSQGGFSGQGIEAFF.

This clonotype was seen only a few times. The chain combines TRBV5-1 with TRBJ2-3; D gene unclear. The CDR3 is 15 residues long. CDR1 is SGHRS and CDR2 is YFSETQ in the germline V gene. Trimming removed 2 bases from V and 1 base from J, with 11 bases in between. In DNA form, the CDR3 reads TGCGCCAGCAGCTTAACCGGGCCAGGCACAGATACGCAGTATTTT. This translates into CASSLTGPGTDTQYF. Filled out from reference TRBV5-1 and TRBJ2-3, the complete variable domain reads KAGVTQTPRYLIKTRGQQVTLSCSPISGHRSVSWYQQTPGQGLQFLFEYFSETQRNKGNFPGRFSGRQFSNSRSEMNVSTLELGDSALYLCASSLTGPGTDTQYFGPGTRLTVL.

This clonotype appeared many times. The V call is TRBV12-3 or TRBV12-4, the J call TRBJ1-5; D is ambiguous. V was shortened by 3 bases and J by 4 bases, with 10 bases between the two germline ends. The CDR3 is 14 residues long. DNA for the CDR3: TGTGCCAGCAGTTTCGGGCAGTCGAATCAGCCCCAGCATTTT. Translation: CASSFGQSNQPQHF.

The chain uses TRBV10-3 and TRBJ2-5, with D tentatively TRBD1 or TRBD2 (5 bases each). This CDR3 is built from 13 residues. V lost 6 bases, J lost 3 bases, and 11 bases lay in between. The germline CDR1 and CDR2 sequences are ENHRY and SYGVKD. CDR3 sequence reads: CAISRDVKETQYF. Here the CDR3 DNA reads TGTGCCATCAGCCGGGACGTAAAAGAGACCCAGTACTTC.

This chain connects TRBV6-6 to TRBJ2-1; D tentatively fits TRBD1 or TRBD2 (6 bases each). Deletions cut 5 bases from V and 4 bases from J, with 12 bases between. This CDR3 is built from 14 residues. Germline CDR1 MNHNY, CDR2 SVGAGI (reference sequence). CDR3 loop: CASSHKGGYNEQFF. The DNA of the CDR3 is TGTGCCAGCAGTCATAAAGGGGGGTACAATGAGCAGTTCTTC.

This rearrangement joins TRBV27 to TRBJ1-2; D uncertain. The V end lost 6 bases, the J end lost 7 bases, and 9 bases lay between the germline ends. CDR1 MNHEY and CDR2 SMNVEV come from the germline V gene (reference sequence). The CDR3 sequence is 11 residues long. The CDR3 DNA reads as TGTGCCAGCAGAAGTGGCAGTGGCTACACCTTC. The encoded protein is CASRSGSGYTF.

In regard to this clonotype: The junction shows a germline mismatch at one end, possibly a read error. The chain links TRBV15 to TRBJ2-5; possible D gene TRBD2, 5 bases. The CDR3 sequence is 14 residues long. Germline values: CDR1 LNHNV, CDR2 YYDKDF (reference sequence). CDR3 DNA: TGTGCCGATCCACCTCGGGCGGGCTCAGAGACCCTGTACTTC. Protein product: CADPPRAGSETLYF.

The sample holds a few counts of this clonotype. V and J are TRBV7-9 and TRBJ2-5; D unclear. The V end was cut by 5 bases, the J end by 6 bases, with 13 bases between. The CDR3 extends over 13 amino acids. Per germline, CDR1 SEHNR and CDR2 FQNEAQ (reference sequence). The CDR3 DNA reads as TGTGCCAGCAGCACCAGCAATAGCCAGACCCAGTACTTC. Protein: CASSTSNSQTQYF.

This clonotype was counted between two and nine times. J is TRBJ2-7 and V is TRBV7-8, with a possible D match to TRBD1 (5 bases). The ends were cut back, 0 bases at V and 3 bases at J, with 12 bases in the middle. Germline CDR1 reads SGHVS; CDR2 reads FQNEAQ. The CDR3 has 15 residues. The CDR3 region has the DNA TGTGCCAGCAGCTTAGCGTTTGGCAGGGACTACGAGCAGTACTTC. Its translation is CASSLAFGRDYEQYF.

The chain carries TRBV4-1 and TRBJ1-1; no definite D call. V was cut by 1 base and J by 10 bases, with 7 bases left in between. Germline values: CDR1 MGHRA, CDR2 YSYEKL. This CDR3 has 11 residues. CDR3 region: CASSQGLVAFF. The CDR3 bases are TGCGCCAGCAGCCAAGGGTTAGTAGCTTTCTTT.

The sample holds a few counts of this clonotype. J is TRBJ2-5 and V is TRBV9; no clear D gene. CDR1 SGDLS and CDR2 YYNGEE come from the germline V gene. This CDR3 has 13 amino acids. V was shortened by 2 bases and J by 5 bases, with 10 bases between the two germline ends. The CDR3 here is CASSVGTSETQYF. In DNA form, the CDR3 reads TGTGCCAGCAGCGTGGGCACGTCCGAGACCCAGTACTTC.

The chain is built from TRBV5-1 and TRBJ2-1; no definite D call. Germline CDR1 is SGHRS and CDR2 is YFSETQ. The CDR3 has 13 residues. V gave up 4 bases and J gave up 9 bases, with 14 bases separating them. In DNA form, the CDR3 reads TGCGCCAGCAGCGTGGGGAAAATGGGTGAGCAGTTCTTC. Its translation: CASSVGKMGEQFF.

This clonotype is a singleton in its sample. The rearrangement uses TRBV20-1 and TRBJ1-5; D is unresolved. CDR1 DFQATT and CDR2 SNEGSKA come from the germline V gene (reference sequence). Deletions cut 1 base from V and 0 bases from J, with 7 bases between. CDR3 length: 14 amino acids. The CDR3 DNA follows: TGCAGTGCTAGAGTCAGGTATAGCAATCAGCCCCAGCATTTT. Protein product: CSARVRYSNQPQHF.

A few counts support this clonotype. This sequence joins TRBV21-1 and TRBJ2-4. TRBV21-1 counts as a pseudogene. The CDR3 runs to 13 residues. This chain's CDR3 is CASSNSRCNIQYF. In DNA, the CDR3 is TGTGCCAGCAGCAATTCTAGGTGTAACATTCAGTACTTC.